These 23 T cell receptor beta chains were all obtained from the same sample, sequenced in a study of T cells after posttransplantation cyclophosphamide. Clones were read by immunoSEQ multiplex PCR, and TCRdb kept only the in-frame ones, dropping some. The sample offers about 12,000 clones and no singletons, the top ten holding 7.3%. Sequencing was carried out using PBMCs. The receptors were sampled from a woman aged 35 to 49 in good health, CMV-negative, and a related stem cell transplant donor.

This clone was detected a few times. This may arise from a read error, as a much more abundant clone is one base away. The chain uses TRBV6-2 or TRBV6-3 and TRBJ2-7, with 7 positions matching TRBD1. This CDR3 has 13 residues. The ends lost 11 bases at V and 7 bases at J; junction bases unmatched: 14. Germline-derived CDR1 and CDR2 are MNHEY and SVGEGT. CDR3 coding DNA: TGTGCCGGCGACCCCCAGGGGGTAGGAGAGCAGTACTTC. Translation gives CAGDPQGVGEQYF.

The chain is built from TRBV12-3 or TRBV12-4 and TRBJ1-5; maybe TRBD1 (5 bases). This CDR3 has 15 residues. Trimming removed 7 bases at V and 6 bases at J, with 19 bases between. In DNA, the CDR3 is TGTGCCAGCAACCTGGGGGGGAGGCACGGTCAGCCCCAGCATTTT. Its protein is CASNLGGRHGQPQHF.

This clone has at least ten counts. Here the CDR3 DNA reads TGTGCCAGCAAAAGGACAGGGGCTGGCAATCAGCCCCAGCATTTT. This gives the protein CASKRTGAGNQPQHF. V is TRBV12-3 or TRBV12-4 and J is TRBJ1-5; 9 bases agree with TRBD1. This CDR3 has 15 amino acids. Losses at the gene ends were 7 bases for V and 2 bases for J; bases not matched to a gene: 6.

In its sample, this clone was seen many times. The V and J genes are TRBV5-4 and TRBJ2-5; 8 bases are a match to TRBD2. The CDR3 loop spans 13 amino acids. Germline values: CDR1 SGHNT, CDR2 YYREEE (reference sequence). V lost 5 bases and J lost 4; bases outside the gene matches: 4. This chain's CDR3 is CASSIAGRETQYF. The CDR3 DNA sequence: TGTGCCAGCAGTATAGCGGGGCGAGAGACCCAGTACTTC.

This clone was found many times. The chain is built from TRBV2 and TRBJ2-7, with TRBD2 identical over 8 bases. The CDR3 length is 13 residues. The germline CDR1 and CDR2 sequences are SNHLY and FYNNEI. With V trimmed by 8 bases and J by 6 bases, 9 bases remained unmatched. CDR3 DNA sequence: TGTGCCAGCCGAGAGCGGGAGTCGCGCGAGCAGTACTTC. Its translation is CASRERESREQYF.

There are many counts of this clone. This rearrangement joins TRBV6-1 to TRBJ2-5, with 7 positions matching TRBD1. V lost 0 bases to trimming and J lost 4 bases; unmatched junction nucleotides: 8. The V gene's germline CDR1 is MNHNS and CDR2 SASEGT. This CDR3 comprises 16 residues. Here the CDR3 DNA reads TGTGCCAGCAGTGAAGCCGGACAGGTGGTCGGAGAGACCCAGTACTTC. This sequence encodes CASSEAGQVVGETQYF.

This clone has a handful of counts. CDR3 coding DNA: TGTGCCAGCTCACTAGCGGCAAAAGAGACCCAGTACTTC. This codes for CASSLAAKETQYF. The chain carries TRBV18 and TRBJ2-5; possibly TRBD2 for D (6 bases). Germline V gene data show CDR1 as KGHSH and CDR2 as LQKENI. The germline V and J ends were trimmed by 4 bases and 3 bases, with 9 bases remaining between them. This CDR3 is 13 amino acids long.

This clone was picked up many times. This rearrangement joins TRBV18 to TRBJ2-7; 9 positions match TRBD1. The ends lost 3 bases at V and 5 bases at J; junction bases unmatched: 5. Germline V lookup: CDR1 KGHSH, CDR2 LQKENI. The CDR3 has 14 residues. The CDR3, as DNA: TGTGCCAGCTCACCGGGGACAGGGTTTGACGAGCAGTACTTC. Translating gives CASSPGTGFDEQYF.

This clone has a count of ten or more. The CDR3 spells CASSRKGPGTLADTQYF. CDR3 coding DNA: TGTGCCAGCAGTAGAAAGGGACCAGGGACTTTGGCAGATACGCAGTATTTT. This chain links TRBV2 with TRBJ2-3, with TRBD2 as a possible D gene (6 bases). V was shortened by 5 bases and J by 4 bases, with 22 bases between the two germline ends. The V gene's germline CDR1 is SNHLY and CDR2 FYNNEI. The CDR3 extends over 17 amino acids. The whole variable domain, remainder taken from reference TRBV2 and TRBJ2-3, is EPEVTQTPSHQVTQMGQEVILRCVPISNHLYFYWYRQILGQKVEFLVSFYNNEISEKSEIFDDQFSVERPDGSNFTLKIRSTKLEDSAMYFCASSRKGPGTLADTQYFGPGTRLTVL.

This clone occurred many times. This chain uses TRBV10-3 with TRBJ1-1; TRBD1 might be the D (6 bases). Trimming shortened V by 3 bases and J by 5 bases, and 13 bases separated the two germline ends. Germline V lookup: CDR1 ENHRY, CDR2 SYGVKD. CDR3 length: 14 amino acids. This chain's CDR3 is CAISDRGGRTEAFF. CDR3 DNA: TGTGCCATCAGTGACAGAGGGGGAAGGACTGAAGCTTTCTTT.

Ten or more counts support this clone. The rearrangement joins TRBV9 to TRBJ2-3; maybe TRBD1 (7 bases). Germline assignment: CDR1 SGDLS and CDR2 YYNGEE. V was shortened by 4 bases and J by 9 bases, with 15 bases between the two germline ends. The CDR3 sequence is 13 residues long. The CDR3 spells CASSRGTETTQYF. The CDR3 DNA sequence: TGTGCCAGCAGCCGCGGGACAGAGACGACGCAGTATTTT.

This clone was seen many times. The gene calls are TRBV12-3 or TRBV12-4 and TRBJ1-4; D is unresolved. V lost 3 bases and J lost 3, with 8 bases in between. CDR3 length equals 14 residues. The CDR3 DNA follows: TGTGCCAGCAGTTTTCCGGGTCCTAATGAAAAACTGTTTTTT. Amino acid sequence: CASSFPGPNEKLFF.

This clone was counted many times. Distinct nucleotide sequences in the sample also encode this CDR3. The rearrangement links TRBV6-4 to TRBJ2-1, with TRBD2 as a possible D gene (6 bases). Trimming stripped 0 bases from V and 0 bases from J, with 6 bases between. This CDR3 is built from 15 residues. Germline values: CDR1 MRHNA, CDR2 SNTAGT. The CDR3 sequence: CASSDSAGSYNEQFF. The CDR3 DNA sequence: TGTGCCAGCAGTGACTCAGCGGGCTCCTACAATGAGCAGTTCTTC.

This clone has ten or more counts. The chain recombines TRBV5-1 with TRBJ1-2; D is ambiguous. The CDR3 covers 15 residues. The V and J ends lost 5 bases and 6 bases respectively, with 20 bases between them. CDR1 SGHRS and CDR2 YFSETQ come from the germline V gene. CDR3: CASRAGLDSGNGYTF. CDR3 DNA: TGCGCCAGCAGGGCAGGTTTGGACTCGGGGAATGGCTACACCTTC.

This clone was recorded at least ten times. The rearrangement joins TRBV7-6 to TRBJ1-1; D gene unclear. CDR1 is SGHVS and CDR2 is FNYEAQ in the germline V gene. The V end was cut by 5 bases, the J end by 4 bases, with 8 bases between. CDR3 length: 12 residues. The CDR3 coding sequence is TGTGCCAGCAGCCTATCGAGCACTGAAGCTTTCTTT. It encodes CASSLSSTEAFF.

This clone was seen at least ten times. This sequence joins TRBV5-1 and TRBJ2-1, with 10 bases aligning to TRBD1. The CDR3 consists of 13 residues. Germline V CDR1 and CDR2: SGHRS, YFSETQ. Germline trimming cut 5 bases from V and 5 bases from J; bases unmatched to any gene: 1. This CDR3 reads CASRGQGHNEQFF. The CDR3 nucleotides read TGCGCCAGCAGGGGACAGGGGCACAATGAGCAGTTCTTC.

This rearrangement joins TRBV27 to TRBJ1-2; D might be TRBD1 (6 bases). CDR3 length equals 15 residues. Germline CDR1 reads MNHEY; CDR2 reads SMNVEV (reference sequence). The ends were cut back, 3 bases at V and 4 bases at J, with 15 bases in the middle. The CDR3 protein is CASSFGGTPSYGYTF. The CDR3 DNA is TGTGCCAGCAGTTTTGGGGGCACTCCCAGCTATGGCTACACCTTC.

The V and J genes are TRBV6-1 and TRBJ2-5; D remains unclear. The DNA end is more similar to TRBJ2-7, so the J call may be wrong. Looked up from germline, CDR1 is MNHNS and CDR2 is SASEGT. The CDR3 loop spans 12 amino acids. The CDR3 nucleotides are TGTGCCAGCAGTGAAGGAGTCTACGAGCAGTACTTC. Translated: CASSEGVYEQYF.

This clone was detected many times. V and J are TRBV7-3 and TRBJ2-3; no clear D. This CDR3 has 14 residues. The V gene lost 2 bases and the J gene lost 4 bases, with 10 bases spanning the gap. The germline gives CDR1 SGHTA, CDR2 FQGTGA. In nucleotides, the CDR3 is TGTGCCAGCAGCTTAGCGTCCGTAGCAGATACGCAGTATTTT. Its protein product is CASSLASVADTQYF.

This clone came up many times. The genes are TRBV19 and TRBJ2-7; 8 bases are shared with TRBD2. The CDR3 consists of 16 residues. CDR1 is LNHDA and CDR2 is SQIVND in the germline V gene (reference sequence). V shed 1 base, J shed 0 bases, and the junction held 5 bases outside the gene matches. The CDR3 bases are TGTGCCAGTAGTATAGCGGGGGGGAGGAGCTCCTACGAGCAGTACTTC. Amino acid sequence: CASSIAGGRSSYEQYF.

This clone has ten or more counts. V and J are TRBV7-2 and TRBJ1-3; 9 nucleotides align to TRBD1. From germline, CDR1 is SGHTA and CDR2 FQGNSA. J gave up 4 bases and V 0 bases, and 4 bases lay outside the gene matches. The CDR3 consists of 16 residues. The chain's CDR3 is CASSLAPGQGGNTIYF. Written as DNA, the CDR3 is TGTGCCAGCAGCTTAGCGCCGGGACAGGGCGGAAACACCATATATTTT. Using reference TRBV7-2 and TRBJ1-3 for the parts outside the CDR3, the full variable domain is GAGVSQSPSNKVTEKGKDVELRCDPISGHTALYWYRQSLGQGLEFLIYFQGNSAPDKSGLPSDRFSAERTGGSVSTLTIQRTQQEDSAVYLCASSLAPGQGGNTIYFGEGSWLTVV.

Many counts were recorded for this clone. The V and J genes are TRBV6-5 and TRBJ1-2, with D tentatively TRBD1 (5 bases). CDR3 length: 12 residues. V lost 7 bases to trimming and J lost 8 bases, with 14 bases between them. Germline CDR1 and CDR2: MNHEY and SVGAGI. DNA for the CDR3: TGTGCCAGCACCCAGCCAGGGCAGGGCTACACCTTC. Translating it yields CASTQPGQGYTF.

This clone was seen more than once but under ten times. V is TRBV6-6 and J is TRBJ2-5, with 7 bases matching TRBD2. The CDR3 covers 14 residues. The V gene's germline CDR1 is MNHNY and CDR2 SVGAGI (reference sequence). V was clipped by 6 bases and J by 11 bases; unmatched bases: 15. CDR3 sequence reads: CASRLGTTLGEQYF. CDR3 DNA: TGTGCCAGCAGGCTGGGGACTACCCTCGGGGAGCAGTACTTC.